Included here is one T cell receptor (beta chain) sequence, with context. CDR1 is SGHVS, CDR2 FQNEAQ, per germline. The V and J ends lost 4 bases and 1 base respectively, with 15 bases between them. The CDR3 loop spans 16 amino acids. TCRdb reprocessed the 5' RACE reads via MiXCR and lists one record per CDR3 protein. This table holds around 680,000 distinct CDR3 sequences, over 8.5% found once. The data were taken from a study of identical twins. The same data also went into a second study, on yellow fever vaccine responses in identical twins.

The sample consisted of PBMCs. This chain connects TRBV7-8 to TRBJ2-3, with a weak D call TRBD2 (7 bases). The source is a woman younger than 35 in good health. CDR3 nucleotide sequence: TGTGCCAGCAGCTCCTGGGGGGGGGCGGGCACAGATACGCAGTATTTT. Encoded protein: CASSSWGGAGTDTQYF.